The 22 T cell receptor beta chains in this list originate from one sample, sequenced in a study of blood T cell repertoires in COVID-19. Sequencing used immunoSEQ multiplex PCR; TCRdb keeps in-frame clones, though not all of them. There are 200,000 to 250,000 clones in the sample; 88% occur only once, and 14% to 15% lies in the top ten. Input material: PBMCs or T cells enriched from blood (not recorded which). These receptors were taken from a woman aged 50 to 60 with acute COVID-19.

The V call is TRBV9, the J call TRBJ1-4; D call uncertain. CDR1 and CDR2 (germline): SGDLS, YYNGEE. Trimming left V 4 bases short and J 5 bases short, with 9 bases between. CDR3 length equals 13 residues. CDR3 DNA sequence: TGTGCCAGCAGCCCCCGCCAGAATGAAAAACTGTTTTTT. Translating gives CASSPRQNEKLFF.

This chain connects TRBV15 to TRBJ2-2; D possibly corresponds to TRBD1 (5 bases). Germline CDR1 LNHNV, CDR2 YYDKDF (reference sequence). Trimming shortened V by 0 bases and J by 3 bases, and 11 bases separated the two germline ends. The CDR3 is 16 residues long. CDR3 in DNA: TGTGCCACCAGCAGAGATGGAAGGGGATACACCGGGGAGCTGTTTTTT. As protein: CATSRDGRGYTGELFF.

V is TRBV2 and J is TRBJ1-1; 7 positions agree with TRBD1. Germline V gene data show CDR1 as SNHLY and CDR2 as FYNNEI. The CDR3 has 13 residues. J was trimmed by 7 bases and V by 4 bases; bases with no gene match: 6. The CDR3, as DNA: TGTGCCAGCAGTGGACAGGGCAGGGTTGAAGCTTTCTTT. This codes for CASSGQGRVEAFF.

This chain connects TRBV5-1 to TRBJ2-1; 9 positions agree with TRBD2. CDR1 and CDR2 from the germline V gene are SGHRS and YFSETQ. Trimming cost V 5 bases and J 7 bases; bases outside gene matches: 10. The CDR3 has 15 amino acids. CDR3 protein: CASRPGTSSVNEQFF. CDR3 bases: TGCGCCAGCAGACCCGGGACTAGCTCAGTAAATGAGCAGTTCTTC.

The CDR3 sequence is CASSLAGVGETQYF. CDR3 nucleotide sequence: TGTGCCAGCAGCTTAGCGGGAGTAGGAGAGACCCAGTACTTC. The chain couples TRBV7-2 to TRBJ2-5, with a possible D match to TRBD2 (5 bases). V was shortened by 0 bases and J by 4 bases, with 9 bases between the two germline ends. Per the germline V gene, CDR1 is SGHTA and CDR2 is FQGNSA. This CDR3 region has 14 residues. Full variable domain (outside the CDR3, taken from reference TRBV7-2 and TRBJ2-5): GAGVSQSPSNKVTEKGKDVELRCDPISGHTALYWYRQSLGQGLEFLIYFQGNSAPDKSGLPSDRFSAERTGGSVSTLTIQRTQQEDSAVYLCASSLAGVGETQYFGPGTRLLVL.

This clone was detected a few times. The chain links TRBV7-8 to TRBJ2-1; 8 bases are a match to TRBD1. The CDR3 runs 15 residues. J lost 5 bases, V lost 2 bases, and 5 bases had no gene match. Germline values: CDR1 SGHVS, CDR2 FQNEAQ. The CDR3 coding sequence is TGTGCCAGCAGCTTACGGGACAGGACCAACAATGAGCAGTTCTTC. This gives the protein CASSLRDRTNNEQFF.

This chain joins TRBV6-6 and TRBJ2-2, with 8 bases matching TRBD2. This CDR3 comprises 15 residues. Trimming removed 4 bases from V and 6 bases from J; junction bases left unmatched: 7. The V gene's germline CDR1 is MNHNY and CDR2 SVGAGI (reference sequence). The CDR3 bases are TGTGCCAGCAGTTCCGGGAGGGCTGGCGCCGGGGAGCTGTTTTTT. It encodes CASSSGRAGAGELFF.

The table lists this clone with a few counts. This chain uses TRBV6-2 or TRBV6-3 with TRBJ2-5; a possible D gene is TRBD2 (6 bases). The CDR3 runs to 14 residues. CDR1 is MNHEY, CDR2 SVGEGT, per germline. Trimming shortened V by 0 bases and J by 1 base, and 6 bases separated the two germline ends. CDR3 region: CASSYSGGQETQYF. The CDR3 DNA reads TGTGCCAGCAGTTACTCGGGGGGCCAAGAGACCCAGTACTTC.

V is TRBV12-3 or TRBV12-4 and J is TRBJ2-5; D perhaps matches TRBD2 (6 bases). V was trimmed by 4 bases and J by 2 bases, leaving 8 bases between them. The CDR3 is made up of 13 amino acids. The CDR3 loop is CASSSGTQETQYF. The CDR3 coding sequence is TGTGCCAGCAGTTCGGGGACTCAAGAGACCCAGTACTTC.

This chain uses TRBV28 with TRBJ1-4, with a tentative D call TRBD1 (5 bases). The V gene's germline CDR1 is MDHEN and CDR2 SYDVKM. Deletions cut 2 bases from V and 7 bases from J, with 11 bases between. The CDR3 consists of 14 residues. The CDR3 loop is CASSLPGGGEKLFF. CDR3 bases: TGTGCCAGCAGTTTACCGGGGGGTGGTGAAAAACTGTTTTTT. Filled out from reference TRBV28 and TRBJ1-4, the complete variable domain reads DVKVTQSSRYLVKRTGEKVFLECVQDMDHENMFWYRQDPGLGLRLIYFSYDVKMKEKGDIPEGYSVSREKKERFSLILESASTNQTSMYLCASSLPGGGEKLFFGSGTQLSVL.

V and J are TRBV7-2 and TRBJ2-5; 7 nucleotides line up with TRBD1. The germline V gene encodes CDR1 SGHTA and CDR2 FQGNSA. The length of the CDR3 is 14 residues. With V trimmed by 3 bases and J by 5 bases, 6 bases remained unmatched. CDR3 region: CASSFTGAGETQYF. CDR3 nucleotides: TGTGCCAGCAGCTTTACAGGGGCCGGGGAGACCCAGTACTTC.

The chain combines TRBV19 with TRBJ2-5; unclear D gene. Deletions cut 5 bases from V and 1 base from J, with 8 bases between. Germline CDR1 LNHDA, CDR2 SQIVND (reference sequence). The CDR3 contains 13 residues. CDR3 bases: TGTGCCAGTAGTCGGAGAAGCCAAGAGACCCAGTACTTC. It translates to CASSRRSQETQYF.

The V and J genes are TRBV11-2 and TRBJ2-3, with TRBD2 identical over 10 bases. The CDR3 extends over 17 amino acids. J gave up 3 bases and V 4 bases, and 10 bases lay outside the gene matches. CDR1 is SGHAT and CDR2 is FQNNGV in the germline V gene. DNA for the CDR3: TGTGCCAGCAGCTCAGGGGTAGCGGGAGGCATTACAGATACGCAGTATTTT. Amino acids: CASSSGVAGGITDTQYF.

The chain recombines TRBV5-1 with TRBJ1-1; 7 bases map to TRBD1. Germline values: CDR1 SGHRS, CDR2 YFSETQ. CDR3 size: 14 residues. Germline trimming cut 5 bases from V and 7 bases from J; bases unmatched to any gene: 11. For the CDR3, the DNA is TGCGCCAGCAGACCGGGACAGTTGAACGGTGAAGCTTTCTTT. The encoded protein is CASRPGQLNGEAFF.

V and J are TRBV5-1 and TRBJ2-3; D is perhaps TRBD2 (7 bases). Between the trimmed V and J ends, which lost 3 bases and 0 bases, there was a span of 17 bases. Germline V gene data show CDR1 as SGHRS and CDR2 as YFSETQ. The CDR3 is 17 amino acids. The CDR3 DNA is TGCGCCAGCAGCTGGGGGGGCAGGGCTGTGAGCACAGATACGCAGTATTTT. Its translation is CASSWGGRAVSTDTQYF.

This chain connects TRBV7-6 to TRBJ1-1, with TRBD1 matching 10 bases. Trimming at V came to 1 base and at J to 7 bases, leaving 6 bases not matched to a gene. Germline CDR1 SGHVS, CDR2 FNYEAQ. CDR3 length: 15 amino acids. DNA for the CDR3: TGTGCCAGCAGCTTAGGGGGACAGGGGCTCGGTGAAGCTTTCTTT. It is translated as CASSLGGQGLGEAFF. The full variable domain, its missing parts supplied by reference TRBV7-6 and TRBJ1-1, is GAGVSQSPRYKVTKRGQDVALRCDPISGHVSLYWYRQALGQGPEFLTYFNYEAQQDKSGLPNDRFSAERPEGSISTLTIQRTEQRDSAMYRCASSLGGQGLGEAFFGQGTRLTVV.

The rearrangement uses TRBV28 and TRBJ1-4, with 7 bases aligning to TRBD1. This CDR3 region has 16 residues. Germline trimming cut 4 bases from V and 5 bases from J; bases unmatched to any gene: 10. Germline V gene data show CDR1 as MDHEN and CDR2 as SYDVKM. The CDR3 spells CASSSSTGEANEKLFF. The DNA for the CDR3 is TGTGCCAGCAGTTCGTCAACAGGGGAGGCGAATGAAAAACTGTTTTTT.

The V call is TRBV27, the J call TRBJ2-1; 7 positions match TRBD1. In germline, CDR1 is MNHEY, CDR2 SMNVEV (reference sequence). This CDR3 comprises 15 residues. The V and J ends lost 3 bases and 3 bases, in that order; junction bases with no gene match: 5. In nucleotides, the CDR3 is TGTGCCAGCAGTTTTGGCCAGGGGGACTACAATGAGCAGTTCTTC. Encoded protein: CASSFGQGDYNEQFF.

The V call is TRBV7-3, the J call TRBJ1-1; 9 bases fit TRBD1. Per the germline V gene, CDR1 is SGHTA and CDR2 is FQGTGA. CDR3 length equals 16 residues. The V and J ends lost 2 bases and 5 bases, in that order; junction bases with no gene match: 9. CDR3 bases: TGTGCCAGCAGCTTAGCGTCACAGGGGGCGAGGACTGAAGCTTTCTTT. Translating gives CASSLASQGARTEAFF.

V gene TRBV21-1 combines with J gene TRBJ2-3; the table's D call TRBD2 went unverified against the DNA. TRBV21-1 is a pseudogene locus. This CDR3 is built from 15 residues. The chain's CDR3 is CASSRQELAMDTQYF. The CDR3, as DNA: TGTGCCAGCAGCCGGCAGGAGCTAGCGATGGATACGCAGTATTTT.

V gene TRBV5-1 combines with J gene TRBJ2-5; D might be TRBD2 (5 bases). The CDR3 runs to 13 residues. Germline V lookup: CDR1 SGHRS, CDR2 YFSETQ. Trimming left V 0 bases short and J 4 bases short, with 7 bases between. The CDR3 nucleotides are TGCGCCAGCAGCTTGGCCGGAGGAGAGACCCAGTACTTC. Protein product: CASSLAGGETQYF.

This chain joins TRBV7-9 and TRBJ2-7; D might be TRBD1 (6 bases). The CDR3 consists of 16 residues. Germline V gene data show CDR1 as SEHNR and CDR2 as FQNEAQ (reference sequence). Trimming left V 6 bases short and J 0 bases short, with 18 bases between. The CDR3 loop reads CASRLPPSRGSYEQYF. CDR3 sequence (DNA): TGTGCCAGCAGACTTCCCCCCAGCAGGGGCTCCTACGAGCAGTACTTC.